This T cell receptor beta chain is from a study of preoperative IRX-2 immunotherapy in early breast cancer. Germline CDR1 MNHGY, CDR2 SAAAGT. The CDR3 has 15 amino acids. Trimming removed 5 bases at V and 8 bases at J, with 21 bases between. As for treatment: preoperative locoregional IRX-2 cytokine immunotherapy. This phase Ib study tested locoregional IRX-2 cytokine immunotherapy given before surgery. In this sample, this clone turned up a few times. Clones were sequenced by immunoSEQ multiplex PCR, and TCRdb holds only the in-frame ones, with some missing. Altogether more than 850 clones are present, around 80% being singletons, with the ten largest covering around a fifth.

This receptor was obtained from a human donor with breast cancer. The chain recombines TRBV6-8 with TRBJ1-2; TRBD1 is a possible D gene (5 bases). The input for sequencing was tumor tissue, taken before IRX-2 immunotherapy. CDR3 nucleotides: TGTGCCAGCAGTGCCGGGACTCTCTCGAAGGACGGCTACACCTTC. Encoded protein: CASSAGTLSKDGYTF.